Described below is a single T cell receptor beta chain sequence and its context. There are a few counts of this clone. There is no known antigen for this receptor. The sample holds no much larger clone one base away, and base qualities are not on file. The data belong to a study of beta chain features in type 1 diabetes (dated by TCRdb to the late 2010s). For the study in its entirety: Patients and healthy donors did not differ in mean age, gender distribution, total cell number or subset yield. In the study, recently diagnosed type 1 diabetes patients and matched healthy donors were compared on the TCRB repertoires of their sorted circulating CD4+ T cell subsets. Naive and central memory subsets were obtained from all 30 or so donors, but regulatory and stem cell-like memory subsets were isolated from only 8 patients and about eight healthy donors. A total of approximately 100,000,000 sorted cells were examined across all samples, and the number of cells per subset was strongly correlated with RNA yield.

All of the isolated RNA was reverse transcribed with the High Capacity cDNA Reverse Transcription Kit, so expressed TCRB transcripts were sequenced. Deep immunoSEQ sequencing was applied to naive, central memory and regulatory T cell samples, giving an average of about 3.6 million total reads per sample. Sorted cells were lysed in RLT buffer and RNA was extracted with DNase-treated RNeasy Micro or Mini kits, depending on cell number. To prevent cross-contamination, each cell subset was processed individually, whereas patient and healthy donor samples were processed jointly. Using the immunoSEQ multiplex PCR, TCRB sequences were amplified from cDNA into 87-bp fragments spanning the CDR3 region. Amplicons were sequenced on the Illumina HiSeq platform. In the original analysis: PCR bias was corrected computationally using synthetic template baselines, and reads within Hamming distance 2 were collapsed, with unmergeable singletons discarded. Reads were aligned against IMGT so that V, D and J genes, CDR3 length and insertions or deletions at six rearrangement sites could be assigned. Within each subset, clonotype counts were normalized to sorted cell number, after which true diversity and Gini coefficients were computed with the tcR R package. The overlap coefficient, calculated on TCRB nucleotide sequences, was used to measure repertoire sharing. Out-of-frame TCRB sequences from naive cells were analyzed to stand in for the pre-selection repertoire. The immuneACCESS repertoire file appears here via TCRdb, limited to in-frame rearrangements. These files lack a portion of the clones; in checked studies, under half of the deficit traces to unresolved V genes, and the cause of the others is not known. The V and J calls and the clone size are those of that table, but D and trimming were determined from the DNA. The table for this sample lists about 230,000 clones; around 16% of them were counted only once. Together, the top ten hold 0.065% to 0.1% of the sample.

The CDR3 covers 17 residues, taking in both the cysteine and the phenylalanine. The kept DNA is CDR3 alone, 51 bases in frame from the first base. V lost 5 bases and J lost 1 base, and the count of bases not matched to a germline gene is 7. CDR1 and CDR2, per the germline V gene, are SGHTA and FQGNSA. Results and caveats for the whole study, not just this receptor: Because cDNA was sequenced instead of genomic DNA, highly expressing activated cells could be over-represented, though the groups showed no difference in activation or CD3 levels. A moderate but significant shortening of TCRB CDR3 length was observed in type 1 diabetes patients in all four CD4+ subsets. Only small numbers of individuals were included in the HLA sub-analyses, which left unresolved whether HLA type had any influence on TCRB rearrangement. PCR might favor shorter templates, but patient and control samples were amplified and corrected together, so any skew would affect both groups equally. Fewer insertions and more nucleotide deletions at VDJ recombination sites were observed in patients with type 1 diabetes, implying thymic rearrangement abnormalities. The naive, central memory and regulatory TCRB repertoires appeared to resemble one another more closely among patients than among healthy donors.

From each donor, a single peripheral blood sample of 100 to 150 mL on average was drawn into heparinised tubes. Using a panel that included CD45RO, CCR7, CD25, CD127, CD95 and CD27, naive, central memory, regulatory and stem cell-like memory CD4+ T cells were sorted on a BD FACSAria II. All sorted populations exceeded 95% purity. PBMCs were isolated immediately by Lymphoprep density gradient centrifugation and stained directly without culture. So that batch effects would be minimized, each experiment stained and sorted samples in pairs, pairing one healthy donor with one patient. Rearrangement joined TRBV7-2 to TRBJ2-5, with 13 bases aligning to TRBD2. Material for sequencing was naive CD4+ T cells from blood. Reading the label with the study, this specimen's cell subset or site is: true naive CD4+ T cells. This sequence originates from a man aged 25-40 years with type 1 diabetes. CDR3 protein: CASSRELAGGPQETQYF. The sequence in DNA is TGTGCCAGCAGCCGAGAACTAGCGGGAGGGCCCCAAGAGACCCAGTACTTC.